This T cell receptor beta chain comes out of a study of control samples from healthy donors and cancer patients. The trim removed 6 bases at V and 3 bases at J, leaving 7 bases unmatched. Germline CDR1 MNHEY, CDR2 SMNVEV (reference sequence). The CDR3 consists of 14 residues. Sequencing used immunoSEQ multiplex PCR; TCRdb keeps in-frame clones, though not all of them. Here the sample spans about 100,000 clones, over 85% being singletons. J is TRBJ2-7 and V is TRBV27; 8 nucleotides agree with TRBD2. The TCR sequence derives from a man between 18 and 29 years old in good health. Sequenced input: blood. CDR3 in DNA: TGTGCCAGCAGATCCCGGAGCGGGGGCTACGAGCAGTACTTC. Translated: CASRSRSGGYEQYF.